This TCR beta chain stems from a study of patients and donors after allogeneic stem cell transplantation. CDR3 length: 14 residues. Trimming at V came to 5 bases and at J to 9 bases, leaving 9 bases not matched to a gene. CDR1 is SEHNR and CDR2 is FQNEAQ in the germline V gene (reference sequence). This clonotype was counted a few times. One entry per CDR3 protein results from TCRdb running MiXCR on the RT-PCR reads. This sample carries some 230,000 distinct CDR3 sequences, roughly an eighth of them seen once, and the ten largest clones take roughly 10%. The chain carries TRBV7-9 and TRBJ2-1; 8 bases are a match to TRBD2. The TCR comes from a human donor who was either an allogeneic HSCT recipient or a stem cell or donor lymphocyte infusion donor (not recorded which). It is not recorded whose cells these are; they may come from a transplant donor. Sequencing used blood, either unsorted or a sorted T cell fraction (not recorded which). The CDR3 DNA is TGTGCCAGCAGCCAGACAAGGACTAGCTCTGAGCAGTTCTTC. It is translated as CASSQTRTSSEQFF.